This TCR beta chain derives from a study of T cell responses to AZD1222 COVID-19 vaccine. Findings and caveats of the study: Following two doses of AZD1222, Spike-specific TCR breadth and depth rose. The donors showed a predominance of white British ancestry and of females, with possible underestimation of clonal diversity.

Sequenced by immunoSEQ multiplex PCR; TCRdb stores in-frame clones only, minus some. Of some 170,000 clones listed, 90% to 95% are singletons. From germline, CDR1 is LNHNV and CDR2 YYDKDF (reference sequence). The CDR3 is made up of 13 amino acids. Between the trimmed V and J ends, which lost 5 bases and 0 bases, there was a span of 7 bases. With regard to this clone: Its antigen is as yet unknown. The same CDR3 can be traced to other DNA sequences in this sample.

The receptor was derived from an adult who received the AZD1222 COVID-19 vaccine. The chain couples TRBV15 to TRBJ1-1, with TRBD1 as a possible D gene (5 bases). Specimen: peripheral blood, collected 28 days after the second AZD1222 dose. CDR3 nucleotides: TGTGCCACCAGCGGGGGTATGAACACTGAAGCTTTCTTT. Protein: CATSGGMNTEAFF.